This T cell receptor (beta chain) stems from a study of T cells in Graves' hyperthyroidism and ophthalmopathy. This clonotype has ten or more counts. Patients aged 18 to 65 had newly diagnosed hyperthyroidism of under 2 months' duration. TCR beta CDR3 sequences were amplified from RNA transcripts. The study used the HTBI primer set for a first-round RT-PCR of the TCR CDR3. TCRdb independently ran MiXCR on the multiplex PCR reads; one entry per CDR3 protein. This table holds 300,000 to 400,000 distinct CDR3 sequences, around 13% found once. CDR1 MNHNS and CDR2 SASEGT come from the germline V gene. V was pared by 7 bases and J by 4 bases, with 14 bases between. This CDR3 comprises 13 residues.

The chain employs TRBV6-1 and TRBJ2-7; D perhaps matches TRBD2 (5 bases). Input material: blood. This TCR came from a woman in her 30s with Graves' hyperthyroidism. CDR3 in DNA: TGTGCCAGCACCTCAGAGGGCCGGTACGAGCAGTACTTC. Its translation: CASTSEGRYEQYF.